This T cell receptor beta chain was captured in a study of cytomegalovirus exposure and HLA in healthy donors listed by TCRdb under 2017. As for the study more broadly: An earlier analysis of fewer than 750 of the donors reported about 300 Gb of sequence data and 100 million to 120 million unique TCR beta sequences obtained from around 170 million T cells. Typing coverage differed by locus: A, B, C, DRB1 and DQB1 were typed in about 629-630 donors, DQA1 in 500 to 550, DPA1 in around 600, and DPB1 in roughly 450. The study aimed to test whether cataloging public T cell receptors could reveal signatures of past pathogen exposure. A later genetic analysis took genome-wide SNP genotypes for about 55% of the 666 donors and used that subset as a discovery cohort. Of the 300 to 400 genotyped donors, about 80% fell in the genetic ancestry cluster associated with self-reported Caucasian donors. Every repertoire in the discovery cohort had been generated on one and the same sequencing platform. Approximately 300 gigabases of sequencing data and 70 million to 95 million unique TCR sequences made up an early release that covered several hundred HLA-typed donors. On average, about 200,000 unique TCR beta nucleotide sequences were sequenced per donor among several hundred genotyped donors of the cohort, with around 19% of those sequences being non-productive. Besides the first cohort of approximately 670 subjects, a separate validation cohort made up of about 120 different subjects was used. To predict cytomegalovirus infection status, the study brought together high-throughput TCR immunosequencing, statistical association of individual TCRs with disease status, and machine learning. To decide whether each TCR beta V gene segment behaved as functional or pseudogenic, an earlier analysis of fewer than 750 of the donors relied on high-throughput TCR beta sequencing. The study profiled the T cell repertoires of fewer than 850 subjects by immunosequencing and related them to cytomegalovirus serostatus. Rather than using new phenotypic data, the later analysis identified candidate immune exposures from TCR beta sequences and from how often those sequences occurred across donors. Donor age, sex, ethnicity and CMV serostatus were collected together with the repertoire data. Roughly 5 DR-DQ haplotypes were treated as single units for association and clustering because of strong linkage in the cohort. To study patterns of TCR occurrence, a later analysis re-analyzed previously published TCR beta repertoires from hundreds of donors and added high-resolution HLA genotyping. HLA typing covered class I and class II loci at four-digit resolution.

General study outcomes and caveats: V-gene and J-gene trimming of TCR beta chains was associated with a missense DCLRE1C variant in a later genetic analysis, and the association was replicated in an independent cohort. When HLA alleles, especially DR and DQ, strongly co-occurred, attributing TCR associations to individual alleles was difficult. The authors suggested that the approach could potentially be generalized to other disease states and immunological phenotypes. A later analysis reported that several top co-occurrence clusters appeared linked to parvovirus B19, influenza, CMV and Epstein-Barr virus. The classifier was reported to diagnose cytomegalovirus status with high specificity and sensitivity in both the original cohort and the validation cohort. The earlier analysis of about 600 of the donors excluded about 16 rarely observed V segments, including chromosome 9 orphons, because counts were too low. In a later analysis, HLA-associated TCR beta chains were found to be more clonally expanded and to have lower generation probabilities than equally common non-associated chains. According to a later analysis, most CMV-associated TCR beta chains appeared to be HLA-restricted, and the HLA associations seemed to be driven largely by CMV exposure. A later analysis found that TCR association rates varied across HLA loci, with DRB1 alleles showing the most associated TCRs and HLA-C alleles the fewest. A further reported finding was that TCR beta sequences accurately predicted the HLA-A and HLA-B alleles for most subjects in the first cohort. Sequencing depth was assumed to be roughly uniform across donors in the presence/absence analyses, though that assumption may not hold. Some IMGT-functional V segments, including TRBV6-2 and TRBV6-3, could not be distinguished by the 87-base-pair reads and were therefore excluded. Linkage disequilibrium might explain the correlated functional status among segregating V segments, but an unknown experimental factor could not be ruled out. In vitro tests confirmed that a few of the cytomegalovirus-associated TCR beta chains recognize cytomegalovirus antigens. In this cohort, only TCR beta chains were sequenced, and detectable features were limited by the absence of alpha or paired-chain data. At a false discovery rate of 0.05, a later analysis linked about 17,000 TCR beta sequences to specific HLA alleles. HLA typing was unavailable for some donors at each locus, so association tests used only the typed subset. According to a later genetic analysis, donors in an Asian-associated ancestry cluster had fewer N-insertions in productive TCRs than the approximately 630-donor mean. Broadly in line with IMGT annotations, most TCR beta V segments showed up in productive rearrangements about 90% or about 30% of the time in an earlier analysis of around 550 of the donors. While some public TCRs were present in many individuals, most TCR sequences turned up only very rarely across donors. A total of 150 or so TCR beta chains were listed by the study as associated with cytomegalovirus. A cluster of highly shared sequence variants was judged likely to be a technical artifact of the sequencing pipeline. CMV serostatus was the only immune exposure information available for the cohort.

In regard to this clone: The specificity of this receptor is unknown. No base quality values were provided; no much bigger clone lies one nucleotide off.

In total, just over 650 healthy bone marrow donors made up the cohort. Cohort members were all nominally healthy when sampled, although unrecorded immune exposures were likely present. The donor tested CMV seronegative, placing the donor among the approximately 400 seronegative members of the cohort. A peripheral blood sample was provided by each donor, and peripheral blood mononuclear cells were used for TCR beta sequencing. Genomic DNA was extracted from the blood cell samples with the Qiagen DNeasy Blood Extraction Kit. The library was built by means of the immunoSEQ multiplex PCR assay. A mixture of 60 forward primers for TCR Vbeta segments and 13 reverse primers for TCR Jbeta segments was used in the multiplex PCR. The CDR3 region of rearranged TCR beta genes was amplified from genomic DNA by a multiplex PCR assay. The Illumina HiSeq System was used to sequence the amplified TCR beta libraries as 87-base-pair reads. The paper's data handling went like this. A later analysis counted tens of millions of unique TCR beta chains across the 640 or so repertoires, and 10 million to 12 million of these chains were shared by at least two donors. To remove PCR and sequencing errors, raw reads were error-corrected and collapsed into unique sequences using a nearest-neighbor algorithm that merged closely related sequences. V, D and J gene segments were assigned by aligning CDR3 sequences to IMGT reference sequences. For a sequence to be retained, a match of at least six nucleotides was required to both a V gene segment and a J gene segment. Rearrangements were classified as productive when the CDR3 lacked stop codons and remained in frame with V and J, and all other rearrangements were classified as non-productive. Following IMGT convention, CDR3 was defined as the stretch from the second conserved V-encoded cysteine up to the conserved J-encoded phenylalanine. The earlier analysis of more than 450 of the donors excluded sequences that lacked an unambiguous match to a single V gene segment. In an earlier analysis of a few hundred of the donors, a V segment was called functional when productive rearrangements were above 56.7%, and segregating when the standard deviation between donors exceeded 5%. A statistical classification framework was developed to diagnose cytomegalovirus status using the catalog of TCR beta chain sequences. In a later analysis, V and J genes were assigned by comparing TCR nucleotide sequences against IMGT/GENE-DB human TR gene sequences. A later analysis assigned CDR3 sequences and most-parsimonious VDJ recombination scenarios with the TCRdist pipeline. A later analysis defined each TCR beta chain by its CDR3 amino acid sequence plus V-gene family, and excluded reads lacking a unique V-gene family. In a later analysis, a few hundred highly shared, low-generation-probability nucleotide sequences were removed to address suspected cross-contamination and a sequencing artifact. In a later analysis, a clonal expansion index for each public chain was calculated from normalized within-repertoire ranks of inferred template counts. Generation probabilities in a later analysis came from a VDJ recombination model fitted to out-of-frame rearrangements, and those results were checked against IGoR. In a later analysis, TCR-TCR, TCR-HLA and TCR-CMV co-occurrence was scored with hypergeometric tests, and a repertoire-size bias correction was applied to TCR pairs. In a later analysis, false discovery rates were estimated by permuting HLA or CMV assignments 20 times. In a later analysis, co-occurring TCRs were grouped using DBSCAN, with TCRdist sequence similarity added in when clustering inside HLA-allele-positive subsets. Repertoires with fewer than 30,000 or more than 120,000 public chains were left out of co-occurrence clustering, as were roughly five repertoires with anomalous nucleotide sharing. What TCRdb holds here is the immuneACCESS table cut down to in-frame rearrangements. Part of the clones is not present; checked against another copy, under half of the missing clones reflect an unresolved V gene, and the others are unexplained. The V and J calls and clone size come from that table; D and trimming were worked out from the DNA. The sample records 90,000 to 150,000 clones, roughly 82% of which are singletons. 1.5% of the sample is in the top ten clones.

The CDR3 numbers 13 residues from cysteine through phenylalanine. The kept DNA is CDR3 alone, 39 bases in frame from the first base. CDR1 and CDR2 are drawn from the germline V gene (reference sequence): SGHNT, YYREEE. V sheds 3 bases and J sheds 1 base, leaving 7 bases between their ends. The source material was PBMCs. This TCR came from a woman aged 18-30 years in good health and CMV-seronegative. The rearrangement combines TRBV5-4 with TRBJ1-1; TRBD1 is a possible D gene, resting on 6 matching bases. The DNA sequence reads TGTGCCAGCAGCTCGACAGGGAACACTGAAGCTTTCTTT. The translation is CASSSTGNTEAFF.